This T cell receptor (beta chain) emerged from a study of T cells in women clearing cervical HPV infection. Study-level background: HLA type could not be excluded as a confounder.

To note about this clone: The junction does not match germline at one end; this may be a read error. The read terminates 3 residues before the CDR3 end, so the remaining end is supplied by the germline J gene. Other DNA sequences in the same sample also yield this CDR3.

Looked up from germline, CDR1 is SNHLY and CDR2 is FYNNEI. This CDR3 comprises 13 residues. Using immunoSEQ multiplex PCR, the repertoire was profiled, and TCRdb retains in-frame clones only, with some absent. The sample table sets out 15,000 or so clones. Sequenced input: blood buffy coat. This chain uses TRBV2 with TRBJ1-2; D call uncertain. This clonotype was sampled from a woman aged 18-70 years with a cervical HPV16 infection that either progressed to CIN3+ or cleared (not recorded which). The DNA read from the CDR3 is TGTGCCAGCAGTGAAAGGGCGCGGGATGGT. Amino acids: CASSERARDG. The full CDR3 is CASSERARDGYTF.